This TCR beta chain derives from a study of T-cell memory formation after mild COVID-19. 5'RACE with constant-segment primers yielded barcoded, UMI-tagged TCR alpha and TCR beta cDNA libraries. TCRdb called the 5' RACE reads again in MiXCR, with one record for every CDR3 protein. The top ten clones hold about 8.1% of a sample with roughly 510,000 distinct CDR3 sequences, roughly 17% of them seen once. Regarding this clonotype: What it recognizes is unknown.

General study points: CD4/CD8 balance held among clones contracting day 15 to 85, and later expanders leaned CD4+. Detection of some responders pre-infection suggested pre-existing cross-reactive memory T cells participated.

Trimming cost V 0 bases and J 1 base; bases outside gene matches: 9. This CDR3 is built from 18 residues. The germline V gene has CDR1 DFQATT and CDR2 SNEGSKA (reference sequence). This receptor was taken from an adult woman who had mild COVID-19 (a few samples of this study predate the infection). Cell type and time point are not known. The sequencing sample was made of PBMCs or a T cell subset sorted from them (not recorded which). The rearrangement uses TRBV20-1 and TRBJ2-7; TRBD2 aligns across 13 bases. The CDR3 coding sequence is TGCAGTGCTAGAGACTCGACCCCGGGACTAGCGGGATCCTACGAGCAGTACTTC. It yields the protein CSARDSTPGLAGSYEQYF.